This TCR beta chain derives from a study of shared clonotypes between healthy human individuals (dated by TCRdb to 2018 to 2021). About the full investigation: The cohort included three men and a couple of women between 18 and 49 years of age. For each donor, CD4 naive and CD4 memory were each given three plates, CD8 naive was given two plates, and CD8 memory was given one plate. To increase sequencing depth and limit assay-specific biases, different laboratories used diverse techniques to prepare libraries and sequence TCR repertoires. To estimate repertoire size and how much clonotypes are shared between individuals, the study performed deep sequencing of blood TCR repertoires from five healthy adults. Leukapheresis yielded between about 0.94 and 9 billion PBMCs per donor. What the study reported, not specific to this receptor: The small number of donors limited the genetic and exposure-history diversity represented. About 5% of naive CD4, 3.5% of naive CD8, around 2.3% of memory CD4, and around 0.42% of memory CD8 clonotypes were shared across several donors. Based on pairwise subsampling, the degree of clonotype sharing among donors was expected to be affected by sequencing depth. Higher generation probabilities were observed for clonotypes shared by all four sorted-subset donors than for non-shared clonotypes. Rarefaction of sorted-subset datasets indicated incomplete sequencing despite the large sequencing depth. Naive subsets generally had larger estimated clonotype richness than memory subsets. Sampling was restricted to blood, and TCR repertoires in tissues likely differ from the TCR repertoires found in blood.

Using the deep immunoSEQ assay, TCR CDR3 regions were amplified from genomic DNA by multiplex PCR. Extracted genomic DNA from each cell subset was spread evenly across all wells of several immunoSEQ 96-well plates, with each plate serving as a replicate. For sorted subsets, each replicate PCR was loaded with roughly 0.2 ug genomic DNA, equivalent to approximately 27,000 T cell genomes. The purified libraries were quantified using a Qubit 3.0 fluorometer, sized with a Bioanalyzer 2100, and then quantified again using the KAPA Library Quantification kit. A separate single-read 150-cycle Illumina NextSeq 550 flow cell was used to sequence each immunoSEQ 96-well plate. On the authors' methods: The immunoSEQ output contained only junctional sequences without quality scores, so filtering could not match that applied to full-length reads. To assign V/J genes and CDR3, sequences were annotated using PyIR, a Python wrapper for IgBLAST v1.9, with IMGT germline references. Reads were removed for weak V/J assignments (E-value above 1e-6), missing CDR3, stop codons, out-of-frame junctions, or ambiguous translated residues. V3J clonotypes were defined by identical inferred V gene, J gene, and CDR3 amino acid sequence. Percentage overlap between repertoires was computed as shared unique clonotypes divided by the size of the smaller repertoire. Repertoire richness was assessed with RTK rarefaction, the Chao1 estimator, and Recon v2.1 estimates of unobserved clonotypes. OLGA was used to compute generation probabilities for all TCRbeta clonotypes that the gDNA method yielded from a handful of donors. The source is immuneACCESS, and TCRdb retained only in-frame sequences with V and J called. Part of the clones is not carried over; for the studies checked, unresolved V genes explain less than half of this, and the remainder is unexplained. V, J and clone size were drawn from that table, and D and trimming were deduced from the DNA. The sample table shows millions of clones, and 85% to 95% are seen once. 0.13% to 0.15% of the sample is taken by the ten largest.

Notes on this clone: Its antigen has not been determined. There are no base qualities to consult, and no much larger clone falls within one base.

Healthy HIV-negative adults with no recently reported acute infections or vaccinations were included as donors. Every donor was a Caucasian adult living in Nashville, Tennessee, USA. CD4+ T cells were enriched by magnetic negative selection; naive cells were then positively selected on CD45RA, and the negative fraction formed the memory subset. After blood collection by leukapheresis, PBMCs were isolated using Ficoll-Histopaque density gradient centrifugation and then cryopreserved in the vapor phase of liquid nitrogen. Analytical flow cytometry was used to check the purity and quantity of each magnetically sorted T cell population. Genomic DNA was isolated from every sorted fraction and measured by UV absorbance on a Nanodrop 2000c. From its cysteine to its phenylalanine, the CDR3 spans 10 amino acids. The only DNA kept is the CDR3, 30 bases in frame from the first base.

The chain is assembled from TRBV21-1 and TRBJ2-3; no check of the table's D call, TRBD1, against the DNA was made. TRBV21-1 is a pseudogene segment. This TCR came from a young man in good health. Sequenced input: naive CD4+ T cells sorted from blood. The sample's cell subset or site label, in plain terms: CD45RA+ positively selected. The DNA is as follows: TGTGGGAGACAGACCTATACGCAGTATTTT. Its protein product is CGRQTYTQYF.